Listed below are T cell receptor beta chains from one sample, sequenced in a study of glioma-infiltrating T cells. TCRdb reprocessed the multiplex PCR reads via MiXCR and lists one record per CDR3 protein. This sample has fewer than 200,000 distinct CDR3 sequences; roughly a third occur once, and the top ten carry just over 20%. Sequencing input: glioma tissue, nonneoplastic brain tissue, or PBMCs (not recorded which). The receptors here all came from a human donor with low-grade glioma or glioblastoma, undergoing nonglioma brain surgery, or in good health (not recorded which). CDR3s include the opening cysteine and the closing phenylalanine or tryptophan. A D gene is named only where the DNA matches it firmly. The listing skips clone size in some rows; elsewhere it reads once, few, many or a size class.

v_gene: TRBV12-3/TRBV12-4; abundance: few; d_gene: NA; j_gene: TRBJ2-1; CDR3aa: CASSRSGPNEQFF; CDR3nt: TGTGCCAGCAGCCGAAGTGGGCCGAATGAGCAGTTCTTC
v_gene: TRBV30; abundance: NA; d_gene: TRBD2; j_gene: TRBJ2-7; CDR3aa: CAWGLAGVSYEQYF; CDR3nt: TGTGCCTGGGGACTAGCGGGAGTTTCCTACGAGCAGTACTTC
v_gene: TRBV11-2; abundance: few; d_gene: NA; j_gene: TRBJ1-6; CDR3aa: CASSLDFKSPLHF; CDR3nt: TGTGCCAGCAGCTTAGATTTTAAATCACCCCTCCACTTT
v_gene: TRBV24-1; abundance: many; d_gene: TRBD2; j_gene: TRBJ2-3; CDR3aa: CATSESGANTDTQYF; CDR3nt: TGTGCCACCAGTGAAAGCGGGGCAAACACAGATACGCAGTATTTT
v_gene: TRBV6-2/TRBV6-3; abundance: many; d_gene: TRBD1; j_gene: TRBJ1-1; CDR3aa: CASSLQGAGNTEAFF; CDR3nt: TGTGCCAGCAGCCTCCAGGGGGCCGGGAACACTGAAGCTTTCTTT
v_gene: TRBV4-3; abundance: few; d_gene: NA; j_gene: TRBJ2-3; CDR3aa: CASSQYPPWAGRRTDTQYF; CDR3nt: TGCGCCAGCAGCCAATACCCCCCCTGGGCAGGTCGTCGCACAGATACGCAGTATTTT
v_gene: TRBV4-3; abundance: many; d_gene: NA; j_gene: TRBJ1-2; CDR3aa: CASSQDWVRTMGYTF; CDR3nt: TGCGCCAGCAGCCAAGATTGGGTCAGAACAATGGGCTACACCTTC
v_gene: TRBV25-1; abundance: many; d_gene: NA; j_gene: TRBJ2-7; CDR3aa: CASSRDSEQYF; CDR3nt: TGTGCCAGCAGTAGAGACAGCGAGCAGTACTTC
v_gene: TRBV20-1; abundance: many; d_gene: TRBD2; j_gene: TRBJ2-7; CDR3aa: CSARQVTSRENYF; CDR3nt: TGCAGTGCTAGACAAGTGACTAGCCGGGAGAACTACTTC
v_gene: TRBV12-5; abundance: few; d_gene: NA; j_gene: TRBJ1-4; CDR3aa: CASGSQPGRNEKLFF; CDR3nt: TGTGCTAGTGGTTCGCAACCGGGACGTAATGAAAAACTGTTTTTT
v_gene: TRBV5-1; abundance: NA; d_gene: NA; j_gene: TRBJ1-1; CDR3aa: CASSLLDGMNTEAFF; CDR3nt: TGCGCCAGCAGCCTCCTGGACGGAATGAACACTGAAGCTTTCTTT
v_gene: TRBV20-1; abundance: many; d_gene: NA; j_gene: TRBJ2-3; CDR3aa: CSARAAPDTQYF; CDR3nt: TGCAGTGCTAGAGCCGCCCCGGATACGCAGTATTTT
v_gene: TRBV20-1; abundance: many; d_gene: NA; j_gene: TRBJ1-1; CDR3aa: CRGGASMNTEAFF; CDR3nt: TGCAGAGGGGGAGCTTCCATGAACACTGAAGCTTTCTTT
v_gene: TRBV12-3/TRBV12-4; abundance: many; d_gene: TRBD1; j_gene: TRBJ1-2; CDR3aa: CASSFGQGGNGYTF; CDR3nt: TGTGCCAGCAGTTTCGGACAGGGGGGAAATGGCTACACCTTC
v_gene: TRBV7-6; abundance: many; d_gene: NA; j_gene: TRBJ1-3; CDR3aa: CASSLGQTISGNTIYF; CDR3nt: TGTGCCAGCAGCTTAGGACAGACCATCTCTGGAAACACCATATATTTT
v_gene: TRBV15; abundance: many; d_gene: TRBD1; j_gene: TRBJ2-3; CDR3aa: CATGPLWTGSTDTQYF; CDR3nt: TGTGCCACCGGCCCACTTTGGACAGGGAGCACAGATACGCAGTATTTT
v_gene: TRBV20-1; abundance: many; d_gene: NA; j_gene: TRBJ2-4; CDR3aa: CSAIRREGGKNIQYF; CDR3nt: TGCAGTGCTATTCGGCGGGAAGGGGGCAAAAACATTCAGTACTTC
v_gene: TRBV6-2/TRBV6-3; abundance: many; d_gene: NA; j_gene: TRBJ1-4; CDR3aa: CASSYSSTPLFF; CDR3nt: TGTGCCAGCAGTTACTCGTCGACCCCTCTGTTTTTT
v_gene: TRBV6-2/TRBV6-3; abundance: medium-sized; d_gene: NA; j_gene: TRBJ2-6; CDR3aa: CASSYRDSGANVLTF; CDR3nt: TGTGCCAGCAGCTACAGGGACTCTGGGGCCAACGTCCTGACTTTC
v_gene: TRBV27; abundance: many; d_gene: NA; j_gene: TRBJ1-6; CDR3aa: CASSLGGGGYYNSPLHF; CDR3nt: TGTGCCAGCAGCCTTGGGGGGGGGGGGTACTATAATTCACCCCTCCACTTT
v_gene: TRBV30; abundance: NA; d_gene: NA; j_gene: TRBJ2-7; CDR3aa: CAWSVGYLYEQYF; CDR3nt: TGTGCCTGGAGTGTCGGCTACCTCTACGAGCAGTACTTC
v_gene: TRBV6-2/TRBV6-3; abundance: many; d_gene: NA; j_gene: TRBJ2-7; CDR3aa: CASSSGVEQYF; CDR3nt: TGTGCCAGCAGTTCCGGTGTGGAGCAGTACTTC
v_gene: TRBV12-3/TRBV12-4; abundance: many; d_gene: NA; j_gene: TRBJ1-5; CDR3aa: CASSQGNSQPQHF; CDR3nt: TGTGCCAGCAGTCAGGGTAATTCTCAGCCCCAGCATTTT
v_gene: TRBV28; abundance: many; d_gene: TRBD1; j_gene: TRBJ1-2; CDR3aa: CASSLGQLNYGYTF; CDR3nt: TGTGCCAGCAGCTTGGGACAGCTTAACTATGGCTACACCTTC
v_gene: TRBV27; abundance: NA; d_gene: NA; j_gene: TRBJ2-1; CDR3aa: CASRPMAGYNEQFF; CDR3nt: TGTGCCAGCAGACCAATGGCAGGTTATAATGAGCAGTTCTTC
v_gene: TRBV12-3/TRBV12-4; abundance: many; d_gene: NA; j_gene: TRBJ1-5; CDR3aa: CASSLVGTLSNQPQHF; CDR3nt: TGTGCCAGCAGTTTAGTCGGGACACTTAGCAATCAGCCCCAGCATTTT
v_gene: TRBV7-6; abundance: few; d_gene: TRBD2; j_gene: TRBJ2-1; CDR3aa: CASSLTFLAGGPQDEQFF; CDR3nt: TGTGCCAGCAGCCTTACCTTTCTAGCGGGAGGCCCCCAAGATGAGCAGTTCTTC
v_gene: TRBV24-1; abundance: many; d_gene: NA; j_gene: TRBJ1-1; CDR3aa: CATRYRDTEAFF; CDR3nt: TGTGCCACCAGATACAGGGACACTGAAGCTTTCTTT
v_gene: TRBV19; abundance: many; d_gene: TRBD1; j_gene: TRBJ1-2; CDR3aa: CASSVPTGENYGYTF; CDR3nt: TGTGCCAGTAGTGTACCGACAGGGGAAAACTATGGCTACACCTTC
v_gene: TRBV12-3/TRBV12-4; abundance: many; d_gene: NA; j_gene: TRBJ2-3; CDR3aa: CASRPGSSTDTQYF; CDR3nt: TGTGCCAGCCGGCCAGGGTCGAGCACAGATACGCAGTATTTT
v_gene: TRBV12-3/TRBV12-4; abundance: few; d_gene: NA; j_gene: TRBJ2-1; CDR3aa: CASSFGFSAWENEQFF; CDR3nt: TGTGCCAGCAGTTTCGGTTTTTCGGCGTGGGAAAATGAGCAGTTCTTC
v_gene: TRBV12-3/TRBV12-4; abundance: few; d_gene: NA; j_gene: TRBJ2-1; CDR3aa: CASRDSSAYNEQFF; CDR3nt: TGTGCCAGCAGAGACTCCTCGGCCTACAATGAGCAGTTCTTC
v_gene: TRBV27; abundance: many; d_gene: NA; j_gene: TRBJ2-1; CDR3aa: CASSLIGRNEQFF; CDR3nt: TGTGCCAGCAGTTTAATAGGGCGGAATGAGCAGTTCTTC
v_gene: TRBV2; abundance: many; d_gene: NA; j_gene: TRBJ2-1; CDR3aa: CASRDTNEQFF; CDR3nt: TGTGCCAGCAGGGACACCAATGAGCAGTTCTTC
v_gene: TRBV7-9; abundance: many; d_gene: TRBD2; j_gene: TRBJ2-3; CDR3aa: CASSLVSSGSTDTQYF; CDR3nt: TGTGCCAGCAGCTTAGTGTCTAGCGGGAGCACAGATACGCAGTATTTT
v_gene: TRBV28; abundance: many; d_gene: NA; j_gene: TRBJ2-3; CDR3aa: CASSLDSTDTQYF; CDR3nt: TGTGCCAGCAGTCTCGACAGCACAGATACGCAGTATTTT
v_gene: TRBV27; abundance: NA; d_gene: NA; j_gene: TRBJ2-7; CDR3aa: CASSFCLRPEKSF; CDR3nt: TGTGCCAGCAGTTTCTGCTTGCGCCCCGAGAAGTCCTTC
v_gene: TRBV14; abundance: many; d_gene: NA; j_gene: TRBJ2-7; CDR3aa: CASSPHDEQYF; CDR3nt: TGTGCCAGCAGCCCCCATGACGAGCAGTACTTC
v_gene: TRBV4-3; abundance: few; d_gene: NA; j_gene: TRBJ2-5; CDR3aa: CASSQDLGQETQYF; CDR3nt: TGCGCCAGCAGCCAAGACTTGGGACAAGAGACCCAGTACTTC
v_gene: TRBV6-2/TRBV6-3; abundance: many; d_gene: NA; j_gene: TRBJ2-4; CDR3aa: CASSGTEVAKNIQYF; CDR3nt: TGTGCCAGCAGTGGAACTGAGGTAGCCAAAAACATTCAGTACTTC
v_gene: TRBV6-1; abundance: once; d_gene: NA; j_gene: TRBJ2-5; CDR3aa: CASSGDSGQETQYF; CDR3nt: TGTGCCAGCAGTGGCGACAGTGGGCAAGAGACCCAGTACTTC
v_gene: TRBV30; abundance: NA; d_gene: NA; j_gene: TRBJ1-3; CDR3aa: CAWTGVGNTIYF; CDR3nt: TGTGCCTGGACAGGGGTCGGAAACACCATATATTTT
v_gene: TRBV10-3; abundance: many; d_gene: NA; j_gene: TRBJ2-7; CDR3aa: CAIEGGDYEQYF; CDR3nt: TGTGCCATCGAGGGCGGTGACTACGAGCAGTACTTC
v_gene: TRBV2; abundance: many; d_gene: NA; j_gene: TRBJ1-2; CDR3aa: CASSDTRGRQRGYTF; CDR3nt: TGTGCCAGCAGTGATACAAGAGGAAGACAGAGAGGCTACACCTTC
v_gene: TRBV7-2; abundance: many; d_gene: TRBD2; j_gene: TRBJ2-7; CDR3aa: CASSRRTSGDEQYF; CDR3nt: TGTGCCAGCAGCCGACGGACTAGCGGGGACGAGCAGTACTTC
v_gene: TRBV6-1; abundance: many; d_gene: NA; j_gene: TRBJ2-1; CDR3aa: CATRLVSDYNEQFF; CDR3nt: TGTGCCACAAGACTAGTTTCGGACTACAATGAGCAGTTCTTC
v_gene: TRBV30; abundance: NA; d_gene: NA; j_gene: TRBJ1-3; CDR3aa: CAWSVGQEGNTIYF; CDR3nt: TGTGCCTGGAGTGTCGGGCAGGAGGGGAACACCATATATTTT
v_gene: TRBV12-3/TRBV12-4; abundance: many; d_gene: TRBD2; j_gene: TRBJ2-2; CDR3aa: CASSASGSITGELFF; CDR3nt: TGTGCCAGCAGTGCTAGCGGGAGTATCACCGGGGAGCTGTTTTTT
v_gene: TRBV27; abundance: many; d_gene: NA; j_gene: TRBJ2-3; CDR3aa: CASSFQRTTTDTQYF; CDR3nt: TGTGCCAGCAGTTTTCAGCGGACCACCACAGATACGCAGTATTTT
v_gene: TRBV7-9; abundance: few; d_gene: TRBD2; j_gene: TRBJ2-2; CDR3aa: CASSLALGTSTGELFF; CDR3nt: TGTGCCAGCAGCTTAGCGCTAGGGACTAGCACCGGGGAGCTGTTTTTT